This T cell receptor (beta chain) came from a study of regulatory T cells in long-lasting Graves disease (dated by TCRdb to the early 2020s). In terms of the full investigation: Antithyroid drugs had been taken for less than 3 months by newly diagnosed Graves' disease patients. Peripheral blood TCR sequencing and RNA sequencing compared persistent Graves' disease patients with newly diagnosed Graves' disease patients. The study was registered as a clinical trial and conducted in China. A total of 33 samples underwent TCR sequencing, from about 13 patients with persistent Graves' disease and some 20 patients with newly diagnosed Graves' disease. Here is what the overall study found, with its caveats: The authors noted that the small sample size was a limitation that may lower accuracy. Only the TCR beta chain was sequenced and analyzed. Persistent disease showed preferential use of TRBV28, TRBJ1-2 and TRBJ2-5, whereas newly diagnosed disease favored TRBV20-1 and TRBJ2-1. Lower TCR Shannon entropy and fewer highly expanded clones were observed in persistent Graves' disease patients than in newly diagnosed patients, which suggested clonal expansion. Only peripheral blood was studied, because thyroid tissue, the primary lesion, was inaccessible. A larger number of public clonotypes was shared among persistent patients (approximately 3,000) than among newly diagnosed patients (approximately 1,000).

The method was multiplex PCR. Sequencing took place on an Illumina HiSeq 4000. iRepertoire HTBI primers and Arm-PCR amplification of CDR3 regions were used to construct TCR beta libraries. Gel purification was performed on PCR products prior to sequencing. On the study's bioinformatics: Across samples, 60 to 80 TRBV and 13 to 15 TRBJ segments were identified and used for gene usage analysis of CDR3 amino acid clonotypes. Filtered high-quality paired reads were merged into contigs using COPE and FqMerger. BLAST was used to align contigs to the IMGT TRBV, TRBD and TRBJ reference genes, and CDR3 was defined following IMGT. Any clonotype with a frequency above 0.1% was classified as a highly expanded clone. Repertoire diversity was measured by Shannon entropy, and V-J evenness by the Gini coefficient. A clonotype was considered public if more than one individual shared it. TCRdb trimmed the raw reads at Q25, called clones with MiXCR and kept productive beta chains. Under each unique CDR3 protein, matching rows form one entry showing the most common genes and DNA. Clone size and V and J calls follow TCRdb, not the original study. The sample records 300,000 to 450,000 distinct CDR3 sequences, about 16% of which are singletons. About a fifth of the sample lies in the top ten.

Concerning this clonotype: What this receptor recognizes is not known. With only one base between it and a far larger clone, this is likely a read error.

The sample's time point label is to be understood as: newly diagnosed GD, antithyroid drugs for less than 3 months. For both TCR sequencing and RNA sequencing, RNA was extracted from PBMCs in TRIzol. The diagnosis of Graves' disease followed American Thyroid Association guidelines. Patients for the study were recruited at an endocrinology department in Xi'an, China. Each patient gave roughly 10 milliliters of peripheral blood, collected in an EDTA anticoagulant tube. Ficoll Paque Plus density gradient separation was used to isolate PBMCs, and no further T cell sorting was done. RNA quality was checked with an Agilent 2100 Bioanalyzer and agarose gel, and concentration with a NanoDrop 2000. The CDR1 and CDR2 encoded by the germline V gene are SGHAT and FQNNGV. Counted from cysteine to phenylalanine, this CDR3 has 13 amino acids. CDR3 DNA only is kept here, 39 bases in frame from base 1.

This receptor was obtained from a female donor with Graves disease. The chain employs TRBV11-2 and TRBJ2-3, with a weak D call of TRBD1 (5 bases match). The DNA end is more similar to TRBJ2-5, so the J call may be wrong. The source material was peripheral blood mononuclear cells (PBMCs), sampled at new diagnosis, from a patient treated with antithyroid drugs. The CDR3 protein is CASGRGNQGTQYF. The DNA reads TGTGCCAGCGGTAGGGGAAACCAAGGGACCCAGTACTTC.